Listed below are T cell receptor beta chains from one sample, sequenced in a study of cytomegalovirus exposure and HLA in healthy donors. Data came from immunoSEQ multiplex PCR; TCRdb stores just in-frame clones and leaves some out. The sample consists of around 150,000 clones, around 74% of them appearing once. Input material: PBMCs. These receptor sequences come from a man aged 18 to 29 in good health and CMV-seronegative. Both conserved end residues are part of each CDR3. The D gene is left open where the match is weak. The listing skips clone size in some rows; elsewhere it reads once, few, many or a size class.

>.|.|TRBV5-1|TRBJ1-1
CASSLSGDTEAFF
TGCGCCAGCAGCTTGTCCGGGGACACTGAAGCTTTCTTT
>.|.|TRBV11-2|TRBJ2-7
CASSLNRDEQYF
TGTGCCAGCAGCTTAAACAGGGACGAGCAGTACTTC
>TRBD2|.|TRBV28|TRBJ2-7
CASTIAGVYEQYF
TGTGCCAGCACTATAGCGGGAGTTTACGAGCAGTACTTC
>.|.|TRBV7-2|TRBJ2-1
CASSLLGEAYNEQFF
TGTGCCAGCAGCTTATTGGGCGAAGCCTACAATGAGCAGTTCTTC
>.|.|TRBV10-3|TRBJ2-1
CAISGRGLPEQFF
TGTGCCATCAGTGGACGAGGGCTCCCTGAGCAGTTCTTC
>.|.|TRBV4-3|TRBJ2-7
CASSQEVSYRRDPYEQYF
TGCGCCAGCAGCCAAGAAGTTTCGTACCGGCGGGACCCCTACGAGCAGTACTTC
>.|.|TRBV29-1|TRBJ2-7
CSVESPSSYEQYF
TGCAGCGTTGAAAGTCCCAGCTCCTACGAGCAGTACTTC
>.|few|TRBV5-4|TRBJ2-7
CASSSHSGRREQYF
TGTGCCAGCAGCTCACATTCGGGGAGGAGGGAGCAGTACTTC
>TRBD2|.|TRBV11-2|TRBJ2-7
CASSLGVAGGFEQYF
TGTGCCAGCAGCTTAGGTGTAGCGGGGGGCTTCGAGCAGTACTTC
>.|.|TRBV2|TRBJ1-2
CASSKSREEGYTF
TGTGCCAGCAGTAAATCCCGGGAGGAAGGCTACACCTTC
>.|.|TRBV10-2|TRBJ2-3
CASSRLSSTDTQYF
TGCGCCAGCAGCCGACTGTCTAGCACAGATACGCAGTATTTT
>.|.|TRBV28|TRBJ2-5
CASSLRGETQYF
TGTGCCAGCAGTTTAAGGGGAGAGACCCAGTACTTC
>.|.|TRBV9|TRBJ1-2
CASSVGTAMDYGYTF
TGTGCCAGCAGCGTAGGGACAGCCATGGACTATGGCTACACCTTC
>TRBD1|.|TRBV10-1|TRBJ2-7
CASSEAGGYEQYF
TGCGCCAGCAGTGAGGCAGGGGGCTACGAGCAGTACTTC
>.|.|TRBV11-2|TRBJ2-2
CASSLFGVVRGPGELFF
TGTGCCAGCAGCTTATTCGGGGTAGTCCGAGGGCCCGGGGAGCTGTTTTTT
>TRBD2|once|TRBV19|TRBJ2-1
CASGRAGVAYEQFF
TGTGCCAGTGGGAGAGCGGGAGTGGCTTATGAGCAGTTCTTC
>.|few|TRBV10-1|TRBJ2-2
CASPGGTGELFF
TGCGCCAGCCCCGGGGGAACCGGGGAGCTGTTTTTT
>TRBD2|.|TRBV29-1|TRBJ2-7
CSGFSGRPPNYEQYF
TGCAGCGGATTTAGCGGGAGACCCCCCAACTACGAGCAGTACTTC
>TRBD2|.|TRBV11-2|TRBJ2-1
CASSPVGGRASNEQFF
TGTGCCAGCAGCCCCGTGGGCGGGAGGGCCTCCAATGAGCAGTTCTTC
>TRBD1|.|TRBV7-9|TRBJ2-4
CASSSVTGTGKTQYF
TGTGCCAGCAGCAGTGTAACCGGGACAGGGAAGACTCAGTACTTC
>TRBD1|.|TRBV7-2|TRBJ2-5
CASSSLTQGVQKETQYF
TGTGCCAGCAGCTCCCTAACCCAGGGGGTACAAAAAGAGACCCAGTACTTC
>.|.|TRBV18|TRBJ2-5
CASSPRVGQETQYF
TGTGCCAGCTCACCCAGGGTGGGGCAAGAGACCCAGTACTTC
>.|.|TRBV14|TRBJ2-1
CASSQDAGEQFF
TGTGCCAGCAGCCAAGACGCGGGAGAGCAGTTCTTC
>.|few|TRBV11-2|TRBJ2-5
CASSLYLVGQQETQYF
TGTGCCAGCAGCTTATATCTCGTCGGACAGCAAGAGACCCAGTACTTC
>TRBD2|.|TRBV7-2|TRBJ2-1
CASSNGGRAINEQFF
TGTGCCAGCAGCAACGGCGGGAGGGCCATCAATGAGCAGTTCTTC
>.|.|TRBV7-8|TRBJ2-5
CASSFLRDSKETQYF
TGTGCCAGCAGCTTTCTCCGGGACTCAAAAGAGACCCAGTACTTC
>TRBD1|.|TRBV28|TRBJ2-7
CASSFGQGSSYEQYF
TGTGCCAGCAGTTTTGGACAGGGAAGCTCCTACGAGCAGTACTTC
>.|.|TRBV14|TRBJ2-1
CASSQDVRVSYNEQFF
TGTGCCAGCAGCCAAGATGTCCGGGTTTCCTACAATGAGCAGTTCTTC
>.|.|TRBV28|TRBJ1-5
CASSLGGQPQHF
TGTGCCAGCAGTTTGGGAGGGCAGCCCCAGCATTTT
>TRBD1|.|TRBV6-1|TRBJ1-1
CASSEAAEGATEAFF
TGTGCCAGCAGTGAAGCGGCGGAGGGGGCAACTGAAGCTTTCTTT
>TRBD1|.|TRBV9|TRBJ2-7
CASSVEGTGGDEQYF
TGTGCCAGCAGCGTAGAGGGGACAGGGGGCGACGAGCAGTACTTC
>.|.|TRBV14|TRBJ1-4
CASSQDLSGGTNEKLFF
TGTGCCAGCAGCCAAGATTTGTCGGGGGGCACTAATGAAAAACTGTTTTTT
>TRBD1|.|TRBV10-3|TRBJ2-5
CAIMGQGGETQYF
TGTGCCATCATGGGACAGGGCGGAGAGACCCAGTACTTC
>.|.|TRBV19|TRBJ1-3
CASSPGRGGSSGNTIYF
TGTGCCAGTAGTCCGGGCCGGGGGGGTAGCTCTGGAAACACCATATATTTT
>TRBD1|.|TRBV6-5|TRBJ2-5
CASSYSTGIQETQYF
TGTGCCAGCAGTTACTCGACAGGGATACAAGAGACCCAGTACTTC
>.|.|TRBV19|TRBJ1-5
CASSIKAGDQPQHF
TGTGCCAGTAGTATAAAGGCAGGTGATCAGCCCCAGCATTTT
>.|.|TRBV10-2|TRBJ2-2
CASSESGASGGELFF
TGCGCCAGCAGTGAGTCGGGTGCAAGCGGCGGGGAGCTGTTTTTT
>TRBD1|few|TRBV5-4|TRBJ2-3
CASSSGTGTSTDTQYF
TGTGCCAGCAGCTCCGGGACAGGGACAAGCACAGATACGCAGTATTTT
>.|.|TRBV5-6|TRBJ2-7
CASSLVARASYEQYF
TGTGCCAGCAGCTTGGTGGCGCGGGCCTCCTACGAGCAGTACTTC
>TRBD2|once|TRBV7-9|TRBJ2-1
CASSWGGSGSEDEQFF
TGTGCCAGCAGCTGGGGGGGTAGCGGGAGTGAAGATGAGCAGTTCTTC
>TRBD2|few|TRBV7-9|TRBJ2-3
CSSRHTSGTDTQYF
TGTTCCAGCAGGCATACTAGCGGCACAGATACGCAGTATTTT
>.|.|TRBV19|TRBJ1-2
CASSIGAETRGYTF
TGTGCCAGTAGTATTGGCGCGGAGACTCGTGGCTACACCTTC
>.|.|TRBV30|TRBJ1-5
CALTGANSNQPQHF
TGTGCCCTCACAGGAGCCAACAGCAATCAGCCCCAGCATTTT
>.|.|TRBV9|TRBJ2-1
CASSVISCGAAKGDEQFF
TGTGCCAGCAGCGTAATTTCATGTGGGGCAGCCAAAGGTGATGAGCAGTTCTTC
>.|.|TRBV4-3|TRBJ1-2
CASSQDGRDYGYTF
TGCGCCAGCAGCCAAGATGGCAGGGACTATGGCTACACCTTC
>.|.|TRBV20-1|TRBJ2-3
CSADLLRYF
TGCAGTGCCGATCTCCTTAGATATTTT
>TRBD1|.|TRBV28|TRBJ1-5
CASSLGIYGQGLSNQPQHF
TGTGCCAGCAGTTTGGGGATCTATGGACAGGGGTTGAGCAATCAGCCCCAGCATTTT
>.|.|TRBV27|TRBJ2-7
CASSYRSSYEQYF
TGTGCCAGCAGTTATAGGAGCTCCTACGAGCAGTACTTC
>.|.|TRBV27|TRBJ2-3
CASNQGTDTQYF
TGTGCCAGCAACCAGGGCACAGATACGCAGTATTTT
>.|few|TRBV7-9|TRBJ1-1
CASSLKDTEAFF
TGTGCCAGCAGCCTAAAAGACACTGAAGCTTTCTTT
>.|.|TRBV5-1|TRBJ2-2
CASSLMQGGNTGELFF
TGCGCCAGCAGCTTGATGCAGGGGGGGAACACCGGGGAGCTGTTTTTT
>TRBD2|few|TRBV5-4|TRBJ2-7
CASSLFLAGGPDEQYF
TGTGCCAGCAGCTTGTTCCTAGCGGGAGGGCCGGACGAGCAGTACTTC
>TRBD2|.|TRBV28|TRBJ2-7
CASRGTSGSYEQYF
TGTGCCAGCAGGGGGACTAGCGGGAGTTACGAGCAGTACTTC
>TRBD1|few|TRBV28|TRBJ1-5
CASSLGTGALGQPQHF
TGTGCCAGCAGTTTAGGGACAGGGGCGTTAGGGCAGCCCCAGCATTTT
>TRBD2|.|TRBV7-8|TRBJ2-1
CASSLGPLGLANEQFF
TGTGCCAGCAGCTTAGGCCCCCTGGGACTAGCCAATGAGCAGTTCTTC
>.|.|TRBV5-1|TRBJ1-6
CASNTGSYNSPLHF
TGCGCCAGCAACACGGGCTCCTATAATTCACCCCTCCACTTT
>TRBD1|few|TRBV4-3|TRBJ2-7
CASSPGQGAEEQYF
TGCGCCAGCAGCCCCGGACAGGGGGCTGAAGAGCAGTACTTC
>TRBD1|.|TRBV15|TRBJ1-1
CATSGRPTGLEAFF
TGTGCCACCAGCGGACGCCCGACAGGGCTAGAAGCTTTCTTT
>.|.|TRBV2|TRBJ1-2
CASSRGAWGYTF
TGTGCCAGCAGTCGGGGGGCCTGGGGCTACACCTTC
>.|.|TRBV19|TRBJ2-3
CASSIPRQRPSTDTQYF
TGTGCCAGTAGTATCCCCCGACAGCGTCCTAGCACAGATACGCAGTATTTT